This T cell receptor (beta chain) is from a study of shared clonotypes between healthy human individuals. About the study: Donors were a couple of women and three men aged 18 to 49. Regarding the study as a whole: Among the subsets, naive ones generally showed larger estimated richness than memory ones.

With regard to this clone: Its specificity is not known.

Method: immunoSEQ multiplex PCR; TCRdb's copy keeps in-frame clones and lacks some. The repertoire holds about 1 million clones, with roughly 75% as singletons. This receptor was taken from a man younger than 35 in good health. The sequencing sample was made of memory CD4+ T cells sorted from blood. Indicated subset: CD45RA-negative fraction.

CDR3 bases: TGTGCCAGCATAGGAACGGGGAGGGCAGCGGAGCAGTACTTC. Its translation is CASIGTGRAAEQYF. This chain joins TRBV6-6 and TRBJ2-7; 7 nucleotides align to TRBD2. J gave up 7 bases and V 7 bases, and 13 bases lay outside the gene matches. The CDR3 extends over 14 amino acids. Germline CDR1 MNHNY, CDR2 SVGAGI (reference sequence).